This TCR beta chain was sequenced during a study of beta chain features in type 1 diabetes (dated by TCRdb to the late 2010s). About the investigation overall: Mean age, gender distribution, total cell number and subset yield were not different between patients and healthy donors. Regulatory and stem cell-like memory subsets were obtained from only 8 patients and roughly eight healthy donors, while naive and central memory subsets were obtained from all 30 or so donors. In the study, TCRB repertoires of sorted circulating CD4+ T cell subsets from recently diagnosed type 1 diabetes patients were compared with those of matched healthy donors. Across all samples, approximately 100 million sorted cells were examined, and cell number per subset correlated strongly with RNA yield. The research as a whole found: In all four CD4+ subsets, TCRB CDR3 length was moderately but significantly shorter in type 1 diabetes patients. Naive, central memory and regulatory TCRB repertoires appeared to be more similar among patients than among healthy donors. Shorter templates might be favored by PCR, yet because patient and control samples were amplified and corrected together, any such skew would affect both groups equally. HLA sub-analyses involved small numbers of individuals, so any influence of HLA type on TCRB rearrangement remained unresolved. Because cDNA rather than genomic DNA was sequenced, highly expressing activated cells could have been over-represented, although no difference in activation and CD3 levels was found between groups. At VDJ recombination sites, patients with type 1 diabetes made fewer insertions and deleted more nucleotides, a pattern implying thymic rearrangement abnormalities.

The entire amount of isolated RNA was reverse transcribed using the High Capacity cDNA Reverse Transcription Kit, so the sequenced TCRB transcripts were expressed ones. Deep immunoSEQ sequencing was performed on naive, central memory and regulatory T cell samples, with an average of about 3.57 million total reads per sample. After sorted cells were lysed in RLT buffer, RNA was extracted with DNase-treated RNeasy Micro or Mini kits, with the choice depending on cell number. To prevent cross-contamination, each cell subset was processed individually, whereas patient and healthy donor samples were processed jointly. Using the immunoSEQ multiplex PCR, TCRB sequences were amplified from cDNA into 87-bp fragments spanning the CDR3 region. Amplicons were sequenced on the Illumina HiSeq platform. Processing in the source paper ran as follows. Synthetic template baselines were used to correct PCR bias computationally, reads within Hamming distance 2 were collapsed, and singletons that could not be merged were discarded. By aligning reads against IMGT, V, D and J genes, CDR3 length, and insertions or deletions at six rearrangement sites were assigned. Within each subset, clonotype counts were normalized to sorted cell number, and only after that were true diversity and Gini coefficients computed with the tcR R package. Repertoire sharing was quantified using the overlap coefficient calculated on TCRB nucleotide sequences. What TCRdb holds here is the immuneACCESS table cut down to in-frame rearrangements. Part of the clones is not present; checked against another copy, under half of the missing clones reflect an unresolved V gene, and the others are unexplained. V, J and clone size derive from that table, while D and trimming were established from the DNA sequence. For this sample the table gives about 220,000 clones, of which approximately 11% were detected only once. The biggest ten clones account for 1% to 1.5% of the sample.

Each donor gave one peripheral blood draw, averaging approximately 120 mL, which was collected into heparinised tubes. A BD FACSAria II was used to sort naive, central memory, regulatory and stem cell-like memory CD4+ T cells with a panel that included CD45RO, CCR7, CD25, CD127, CD95 and CD27. Purity was above 95% for every sorted population. PBMCs were separated immediately by Lymphoprep density gradient centrifugation and were stained directly, without being cultured. To minimize batch effects, samples were stained and sorted in pairs, one healthy donor with one patient per experiment. On this clone itself: Its antigen remains unidentified. Nothing much larger sits one base from this clone, and base qualities are not available.

The junction shows trimming of 7 bases on V and 0 bases on J, plus 16 bases between the germline ends. Measured from the cysteine to the phenylalanine, the CDR3 is 16 residues long. The CDR3 DNA has 48 bases and is translated from base 1. The sequencing input was central memory CD4+ T cells from blood. The rearranged segments are TRBV23-1 and TRBJ1-3; D gene: possibly TRBD1, on 6 matching bases. TRBV23-1 is filed as an ORF, its function uncertain. This receptor was obtained from a young man in good health. The sequenced DNA is TGCGCCAGCATACAGGGCGAGGTCAACTCTGGAAACACCATATATTTT. The translation is CASIQGEVNSGNTIYF.